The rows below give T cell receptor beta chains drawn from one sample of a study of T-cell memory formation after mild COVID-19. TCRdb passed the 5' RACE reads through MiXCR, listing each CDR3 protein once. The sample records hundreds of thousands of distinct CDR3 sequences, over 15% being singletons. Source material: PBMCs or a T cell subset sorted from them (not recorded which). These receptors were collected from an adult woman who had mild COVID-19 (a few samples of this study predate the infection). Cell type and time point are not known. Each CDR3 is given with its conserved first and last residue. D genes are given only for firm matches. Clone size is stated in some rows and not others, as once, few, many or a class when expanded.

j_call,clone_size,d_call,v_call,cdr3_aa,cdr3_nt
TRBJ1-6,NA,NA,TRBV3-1,CASALSSYNSPLHF,TGTGCCAGCGCACTAAGCTCCTATAATTCACCCCTCCACTTT
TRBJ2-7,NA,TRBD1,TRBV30,CAWTSSDRGYYEQYF,TGTGCCTGGACGTCGAGCGACAGGGGATATTACGAGCAGTACTTC
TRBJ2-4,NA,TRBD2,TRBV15,CATSRDGSGGAGALAKNIQYF,TGTGCCACCAGCAGAGATGGGAGCGGGGGGGCTGGGGCCCTAGCCAAAAACATTCAGTACTTC
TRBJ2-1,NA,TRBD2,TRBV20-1,CSARDLSGGPDEQFF,TGCAGTGCTAGAGATCTCTCGGGAGGGCCGGATGAGCAGTTCTTC
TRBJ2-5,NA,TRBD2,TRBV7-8,CASSLARLAGGPRETQYF,TGTGCCAGCAGCTTAGCGCGGCTAGCGGGGGGGCCTAGAGAGACCCAGTACTTC
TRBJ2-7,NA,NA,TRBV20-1,CSAMEEAYEQYF,TGCAGTGCTATGGAGGAGGCCTACGAGCAGTACTTC
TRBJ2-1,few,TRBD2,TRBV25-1,CASSDAGTSVEQFF,TGTGCCAGCAGTGACGCCGGGACTAGCGTAGAGCAGTTCTTC
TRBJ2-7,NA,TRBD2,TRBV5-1,CASTWRGGGEQYF,TGCGCCAGTACGTGGCGGGGGGGCGGCGAGCAGTACTTC
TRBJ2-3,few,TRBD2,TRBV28,CASSELAGGSDTQYF,TGTGCCAGCAGCGAACTAGCGGGAGGGTCAGATACGCAGTATTTT
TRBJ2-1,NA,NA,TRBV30,CAWSGGFNEQFF,TGTGCCTGGAGTGGGGGGTTCAATGAGCAGTTCTTC
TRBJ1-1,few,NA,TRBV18,CASSPQGELYTEAFF,TGTGCCAGCTCACCACAGGGGGAACTCTACACTGAAGCTTTCTTT
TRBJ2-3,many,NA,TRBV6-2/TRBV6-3,CASSVGSPTDTQYF,TGTGCCAGCAGTGTTGGGAGTCCCACAGATACGCAGTATTTT
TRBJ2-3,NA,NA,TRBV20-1,CSAHSRNTDTQYF,TGCAGTGCTCATAGTAGGAACACAGATACGCAGTATTTT
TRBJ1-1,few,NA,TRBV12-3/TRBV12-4,CASSGSWNTEAFF,TGTGCCAGCAGCGGTTCTTGGAACACTGAAGCTTTCTTT
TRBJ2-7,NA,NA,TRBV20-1,CSAAPGTDYEQYF,TGCAGTGCTGCTCCCGGGACGGATTACGAGCAGTACTTC
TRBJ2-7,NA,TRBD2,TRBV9,CASTLTSGSYEQYF,TGTGCCAGCACCCTGACTAGCGGGAGCTACGAGCAGTACTTC
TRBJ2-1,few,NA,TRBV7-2,CASSLAGSIGTFYEQFF,TGTGCCAGCAGCTTAGCAGGGTCTATCGGGACCTTCTATGAGCAGTTCTTC
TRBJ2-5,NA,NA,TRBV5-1,CASSTRLEPQETQYF,TGCGCCAGCAGCACCCGGCTAGAACCGCAAGAGACCCAGTACTTC
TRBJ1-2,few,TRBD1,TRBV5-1,CASRPPGQDYGYTF,TGCGCCAGCAGGCCCCCCGGACAGGACTATGGCTACACCTTC
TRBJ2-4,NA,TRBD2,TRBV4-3,CASSQDFGASGGNIQYF,TGCGCCAGCAGCCAAGATTTCGGGGCTAGCGGGGGAAACATTCAGTACTTC
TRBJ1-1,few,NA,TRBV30,CAWSVGVPGGRGTEAFF,TGTGCCTGGAGTGTAGGGGTACCGGGGGGGAGAGGGACTGAAGCTTTCTTT
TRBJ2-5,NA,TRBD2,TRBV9,CASSPSGREAGTQYF,TGTGCCAGCAGCCCCTCCGGGCGGGAGGCAGGGACCCAGTACTTC
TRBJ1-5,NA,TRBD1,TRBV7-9,CASSASTGVQPQHF,TGTGCCAGCAGCGCATCGACAGGGGTACAGCCCCAGCATTTT
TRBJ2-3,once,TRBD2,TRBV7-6,CASAGGPGDTQYF,TGTGCCAGCGCGGGGGGGCCAGGAGATACGCAGTATTTT